What follows are 7 T cell receptor beta chains derived from one specimen sequenced in a study of CXCR3-negative and CXCR3-positive naive CD8 T cells. Notes on the study in general: Compared with CXCR3-negative naive cells, CXCR3-positive naive cells showed more hydrophobic TRB CDR3s.

Each TRB cDNA library was prepared by 5' RACE (with UMI labels). After re-calling the 5' RACE reads, TCRdb lists one entry per CDR3 protein, DNA absent. Listed are about 150,000 distinct CDR3 sequences; 0.45% to 0.6% falls within the top ten. These receptors are not linked to any known antigen. The sequencing input was naive CXCR3+ CD8+ T cells from blood. Sample subset: CD45RO-CCR7+CD27+CD95- naive CD8+ T cells expressing CXCR3 (TNR3+). These TCRs come from a human donor in good health. Some clones in this sample may be carry-over from other donors' samples.

The V and J genes are TRBV12-3 or TRBV12-4 and TRBJ1-5; the TCRdb call, TRBD1, lacks DNA for checking. The CDR3 runs to 13 residues. The CDR3 here is CASSPTGGQPQHF.

The gene calls are TRBV7-9 and TRBJ2-2; TCRdb indicates TRBD1, and absent DNA this call remains unverified. Per the germline V gene, CDR1 is SEHNR and CDR2 is FQNEAQ (reference sequence). CDR3 length: 17 residues. Here the CDR3 reads CASRPAVSPTNAGELFF.

This chain joins TRBV21-1 and TRBJ1-5; the D gene TCRdb calls, TRBD1, cannot be checked with no DNA. TRBV21-1 has pseudogene status. This CDR3 region has 13 residues. The CDR3 loop reads CASSTLTNQPQHF.

The chain has TRBV29-1 and TRBJ2-1; the D call from TCRdb, TRBD1, cannot be confirmed without DNA. Germline V gene lookup returns CDR1 SQVTM and CDR2 ANQGSEA. The CDR3 is made up of 11 amino acids. CDR3 region: CSARPENEQFF.

V and J are TRBV29-1 and TRBJ2-3; TCRdb calls TRBD1, which cannot be checked without DNA. Germline V CDR1 and CDR2: SQVTM, ANQGSEA. CDR3 size: 13 residues. CDR3 region: CSVSLSAGDTQYF.

The chain joins TRBV7-6 to TRBJ2-3; there is no DNA to check the TCRdb D call of TRBD1. The CDR3 covers 16 residues. From germline, CDR1 is SGHVS and CDR2 FNYEAQ. CDR3 sequence reads: CASSYDRGLSTDTQYF.

V and J are TRBV21-1 and TRBJ2-7; TCRdb designates TRBD1, a call that cannot be tested without DNA. TRBV21-1 is a pseudogene segment. The CDR3 covers 18 residues. Here the CDR3 reads CASSNSPGSGQGNYEQYF.